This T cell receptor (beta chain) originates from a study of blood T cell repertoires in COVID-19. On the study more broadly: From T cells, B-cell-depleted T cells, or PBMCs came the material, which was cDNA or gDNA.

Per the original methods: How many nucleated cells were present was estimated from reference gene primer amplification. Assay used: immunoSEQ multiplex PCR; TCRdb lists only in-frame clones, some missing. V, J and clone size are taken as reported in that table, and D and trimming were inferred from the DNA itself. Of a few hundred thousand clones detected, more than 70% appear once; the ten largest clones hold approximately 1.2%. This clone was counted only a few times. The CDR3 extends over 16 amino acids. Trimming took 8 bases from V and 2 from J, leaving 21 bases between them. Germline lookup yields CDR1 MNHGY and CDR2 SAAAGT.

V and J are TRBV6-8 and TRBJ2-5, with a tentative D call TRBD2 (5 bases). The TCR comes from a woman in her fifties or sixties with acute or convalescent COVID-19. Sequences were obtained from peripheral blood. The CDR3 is CASGFSWGDWQETQYF. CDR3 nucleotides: TGTGCCAGCGGATTCAGCTGGGGAGATTGGCAAGAGACCCAGTACTTC.